The rows below give T cell receptor beta chains drawn from one sample of a study of blood T cell repertoires in COVID-19. Sequencing used immunoSEQ multiplex PCR; TCRdb keeps in-frame clones, though not all of them. The sample holds 490,000 or so clones; about 88% are singletons and the top ten take around 8%. The sequenced sample consisted of PBMCs or T cells enriched from blood (not recorded which). These receptors originate from a woman aged 60-75 years who had recovered from COVID-19. The CDR3 runs from the conserved cysteine through the conserved F or W. Each record gives: V gene, D gene, J gene, clone size, CDR3 protein, CDR3 DNA. D genes are given only for firm matches. The size of a clone is reported for some rows only, either as once, few or many, or as a class for expanded clones.

TRBV5-1,TRBD1,TRBJ2-5,-,CASSKLAGGLGETQYF,TGCGCCAGCAGTAAATTGGCAGGGGGCCTGGGGGAGACCCAGTACTTC
TRBV3-1/TRBV3-2,-,TRBJ1-2,-,CASSQPQTDYGYTF,TGTGCCAGCAGCCAACCCCAGACAGACTATGGCTACACCTTC
TRBV19,TRBD2,TRBJ2-3,-,CASSIEASGGYTQYF,TGTGCCAGTAGTATAGAGGCTAGCGGGGGTTATACGCAGTATTTT
TRBV24-1,TRBD1,TRBJ2-3,few,CATKRGTGGTDTQYF,TGTGCCACCAAGAGGGGTACAGGGGGAACGGATACGCAGTATTTT
TRBV28,TRBD2,TRBJ2-3,-,CASRSTSGGTDTQYF,TGTGCCAGCAGGTCGACTAGCGGGGGGACAGATACGCAGTATTTT
TRBV12-5,-,TRBJ1-6,-,CASGLVPGTRGSPLHF,TGTGCTAGTGGTTTGGTACCAGGAACCCGTGGTTCACCCCTCCACTTT
TRBV2,-,TRBJ2-2,-,CASSVPIVQSANTGELFF,TGTGCCAGCAGTGTCCCGATTGTGCAGTCCGCGAACACCGGGGAGCTGTTTTTT
TRBV5-1,-,TRBJ1-5,-,CASSEGGNQPQHF,TGCGCCAGCAGCGAGGGGGGCAATCAGCCCCAGCATTTT
TRBV6-5,-,TRBJ1-1,-,CASSPRELNTEAFF,TGTGCCAGCAGTCCGAGGGAACTGAACACTGAAGCTTTCTTT
TRBV19,TRBD1,TRBJ2-7,-,CASSTRTGRYEQYF,TGTGCCAGTAGTACGAGGACAGGGCGGTACGAGCAGTACTTC
TRBV2,-,TRBJ1-3,-,CASKDSGNTIYF,TGTGCCAGCAAAGACAGTGGAAACACCATATATTTT
TRBV11-2,-,TRBJ1-1,-,CASSFQGKNTEAFF,TGTGCCAGCAGTTTCCAGGGAAAGAACACTGAAGCTTTCTTT
TRBV3-1/TRBV3-2,-,TRBJ1-2,-,CASSQNGRVGGGYTF,TGTGCCAGCAGCCAGAATGGAAGGGTGGGGGGTGGCTACACCTTC
TRBV9,TRBD1,TRBJ1-3,-,CASSEGASGNTIYF,TGTGCCAGCAGCGAGGGGGCATCGGGAAACACCATATATTTT
TRBV27,TRBD1,TRBJ2-1,-,CASTLGQGAYNEQFF,TGTGCCAGCACCCTGGGACAGGGGGCTTACAATGAGCAGTTCTTC
TRBV20-1,-,TRBJ1-6,-,CSASRGGSSPLHF,TGCAGTGCTAGTCGGGGGGGGAGTTCACCCCTCCACTTT
TRBV24-1,TRBD1,TRBJ1-2,-,CATSDAGTGIGYTF,TGTGCCACCAGTGACGCCGGGACAGGGATAGGCTACACCTTC
TRBV2,TRBD1,TRBJ1-6,-,CASSVGQDNSPLHF,TGTGCCAGCAGTGTCGGACAGGATAATTCACCCCTCCACTTT
TRBV23-1,TRBD1,TRBJ2-7,-,CASTRDRGHEQYF,TGCGCCAGCACCAGGGACAGGGGGCACGAGCAGTACTTC
TRBV18,TRBD1,TRBJ2-5,-,CASSLGLGQGIRETQYF,TGTGCCAGCTCACTAGGGCTGGGACAGGGAATTCGGGAGACCCAGTACTTC
TRBV7-9,-,TRBJ2-3,-,CASSLASGIPITDTQYF,TGTGCCAGCAGCTTAGCTTCGGGGATCCCAATCACAGATACGCAGTATTTT
TRBV10-3,TRBD1,TRBJ1-1,-,CAIRGTGVAEAFF,TGTGCCATCAGGGGGACAGGGGTGGCTGAAGCTTTCTTT
TRBV4-1,-,TRBJ2-3,-,CASSQVGGDVTDTQYF,TGCGCCAGCAGCCAAGTTGGGGGCGACGTAACAGATACGCAGTATTTT
TRBV10-2,TRBD1,TRBJ1-5,-,CASSDTGVYSNQPQHF,TGCGCCAGCAGTGACACAGGGGTCTATAGCAATCAGCCCCAGCATTTT
TRBV20-1,-,TRBJ2-1,-,CSATGRNEQFF,TGCAGTGCTACGGGTAGAAATGAGCAGTTCTTC
TRBV27,-,TRBJ2-7,few,CASSSRRGEQYF,TGTGCCAGCAGTTCTAGGAGGGGCGAGCAGTACTTC
TRBV7-2,-,TRBJ1-4,-,CASSFTGLVNEKLFF,TGTGCCAGCAGCTTCACAGGGCTGGTGAATGAAAAACTGTTTTTT
TRBV7-6,-,TRBJ2-1,-,CASSVRGIEQFF,TGTGCCAGCAGCGTAAGGGGCATTGAGCAGTTCTTC
TRBV5-1,TRBD2,TRBJ2-3,-,CASSSSGSTDTQYF,TGCGCCAGCAGCTCTAGCGGCAGCACAGATACGCAGTATTTT
TRBV12-5,-,TRBJ1-5,-,CASGLVGWTVNSNQPQHF,TGTGCTAGTGGTTTGGTGGGATGGACAGTGAATAGCAATCAGCCCCAGCATTTT
TRBV24-1,-,TRBJ2-7,-,CATSDSVSYEQYF,TGTGCCACCAGTGATTCGGTTTCCTACGAGCAGTACTTC
TRBV4-2,-,TRBJ2-1,-,CASSQDGDYNEQFF,TGTGCCAGCAGCCAAGATGGAGACTACAATGAGCAGTTCTTC
TRBV5-1,TRBD1,TRBJ1-4,-,CASSPDRVVEKLFF,TGCGCCAGCAGCCCCGACAGGGTAGTTGAAAAACTGTTTTTT
TRBV3-1/TRBV3-2,-,TRBJ1-2,-,CASSQDPQGYYGYTF,TGTGCCAGCAGCCAAGATCCCCAGGGGTATTATGGCTACACCTTC
TRBV4-1,-,TRBJ1-6,-,CASSQGALAALWGSPLHF,TGCGCCAGCAGCCAAGGGGCCCTAGCCGCACTCTGGGGATCACCCCTCCACTTT
TRBV6-5,TRBD1,TRBJ1-2,-,CASSRDSYYGYTF,TGTGCCAGCAGTAGGGACAGCTACTATGGCTACACCTTC
TRBV5-4,-,TRBJ2-3,-,CASSPQPTDTQYF,TGTGCCAGCAGCCCACAGCCTACAGATACGCAGTATTTT
TRBV5-1,-,TRBJ1-2,-,CASRTRGGKDYGYTF,TGCGCCAGCAGGACCCGGGGGGGCAAGGACTATGGCTACACCTTC
TRBV2,-,TRBJ1-1,-,CASSDGGRTEAFF,TGTGCCAGCAGTGACGGGGGACGAACTGAAGCTTTCTTT
TRBV5-6,-,TRBJ1-5,once,CASSLEGGNQPQHF,TGTGCCAGCAGCTTGGAAGGGGGCAATCAGCCCCAGCATTTT
TRBV19,-,TRBJ1-4,-,CASNLPGNEKLFF,TGTGCCAGTAACCTACCGGGAAACGAAAAACTGTTTTTT
TRBV2,TRBD1,TRBJ1-2,-,CASTLNRQGDGYTF,TGTGCCAGCACCCTTAACCGACAGGGTGATGGCTACACCTTC
TRBV30,TRBD2,TRBJ2-4,-,CAWSRWGGLGKNIQYF,TGTGCCTGGAGTCGGTGGGGGGGATTGGGCAAAAACATTCAGTACTTC
TRBV7-2,-,TRBJ2-3,-,CASSPEGFLLDTQYF,TGTGCCAGCAGCCCTGAGGGTTTTTTGCTCGATACGCAGTATTTT
TRBV29-1,-,TRBJ2-1,few,CSVEVQTYNEQFF,TGCAGCGTTGAGGTCCAGACCTACAATGAGCAGTTCTTC